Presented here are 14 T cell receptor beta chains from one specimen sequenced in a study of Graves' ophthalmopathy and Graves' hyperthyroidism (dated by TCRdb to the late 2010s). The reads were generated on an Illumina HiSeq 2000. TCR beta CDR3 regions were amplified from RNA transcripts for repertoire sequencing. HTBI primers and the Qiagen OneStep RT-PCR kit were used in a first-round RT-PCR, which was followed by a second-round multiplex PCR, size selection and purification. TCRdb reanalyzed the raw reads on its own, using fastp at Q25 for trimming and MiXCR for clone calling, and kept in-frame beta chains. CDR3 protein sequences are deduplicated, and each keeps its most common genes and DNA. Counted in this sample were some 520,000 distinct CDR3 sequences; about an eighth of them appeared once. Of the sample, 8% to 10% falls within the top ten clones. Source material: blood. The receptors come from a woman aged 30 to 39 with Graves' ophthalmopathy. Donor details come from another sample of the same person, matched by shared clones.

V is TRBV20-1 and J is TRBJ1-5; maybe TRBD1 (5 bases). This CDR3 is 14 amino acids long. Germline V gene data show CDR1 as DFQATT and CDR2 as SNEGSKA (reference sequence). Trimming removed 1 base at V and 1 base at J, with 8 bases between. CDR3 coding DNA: TGCAGTGCTAGAGTTCGGGGCAGCAATCAGCCCCAGCATTTT. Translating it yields CSARVRGSNQPQHF.

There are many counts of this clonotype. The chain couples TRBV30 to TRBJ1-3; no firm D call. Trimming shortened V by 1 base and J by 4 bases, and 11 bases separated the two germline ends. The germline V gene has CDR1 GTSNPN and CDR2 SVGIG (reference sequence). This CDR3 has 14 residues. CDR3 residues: CAWSEMSWGNTIYF. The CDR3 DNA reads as TGTGCCTGGAGTGAGATGAGTTGGGGAAACACCATATATTTT.

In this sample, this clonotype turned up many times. The CDR3 DNA reads as TGTGCCAGCAGTCTCCACTTAGCGGGAGGGTACGAGCAGTACTTC. Amino acid sequence: CASSLHLAGGYEQYF. The chain combines TRBV6-4 with TRBJ2-7; 11 nucleotides agree with TRBD2. The germline V gene encodes CDR1 MRHNA and CDR2 SNTAGT. The CDR3 is 15 amino acids. Trimming cost V 5 bases and J 4 bases; bases outside gene matches: 7.

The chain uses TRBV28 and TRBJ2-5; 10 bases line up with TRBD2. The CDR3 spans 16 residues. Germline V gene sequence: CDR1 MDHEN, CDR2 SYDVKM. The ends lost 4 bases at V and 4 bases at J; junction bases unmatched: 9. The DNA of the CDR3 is TGTGCCAGCAGTTCACCGGGACTAGCGCATCGAGAGACCCAGTACTTC. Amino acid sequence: CASSSPGLAHRETQYF.

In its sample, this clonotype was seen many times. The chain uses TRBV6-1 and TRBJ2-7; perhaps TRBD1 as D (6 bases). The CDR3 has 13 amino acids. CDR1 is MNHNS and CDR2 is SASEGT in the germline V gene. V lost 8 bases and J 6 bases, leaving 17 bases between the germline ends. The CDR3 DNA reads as TGTGCCAGCCTGAGGCGACAGGAGGCCGAGCAGTACTTC. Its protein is CASLRRQEAEQYF.

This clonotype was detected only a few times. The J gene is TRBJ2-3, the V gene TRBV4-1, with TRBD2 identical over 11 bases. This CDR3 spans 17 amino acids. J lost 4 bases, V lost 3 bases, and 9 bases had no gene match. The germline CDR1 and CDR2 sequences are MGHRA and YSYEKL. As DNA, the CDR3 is TGCGCCAGCAGCCACGCCTCGTTTAGCGGGGGGGCAGATACGCAGTATTTT. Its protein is CASSHASFSGGADTQYF.

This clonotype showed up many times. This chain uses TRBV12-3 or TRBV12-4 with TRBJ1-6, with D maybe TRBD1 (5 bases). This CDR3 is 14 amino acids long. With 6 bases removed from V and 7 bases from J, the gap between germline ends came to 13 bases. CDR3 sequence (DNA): TGTGCCAGCAGCCCCCGGGACGACAATTCACCCCTCCACTTT. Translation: CASSPRDDNSPLHF.

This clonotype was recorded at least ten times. The CDR3, as DNA: TGTGCCAGCAGTGGGCCCTATAAGACGACTGAAGCTTTCTTT. It translates to CASSGPYKTTEAFF. This sequence joins TRBV12-3 or TRBV12-4 and TRBJ1-1, with D uncertain. The CDR3 is 14 residues long. Between the trimmed V and J ends, which lost 5 bases and 5 bases, there was a span of 15 bases.

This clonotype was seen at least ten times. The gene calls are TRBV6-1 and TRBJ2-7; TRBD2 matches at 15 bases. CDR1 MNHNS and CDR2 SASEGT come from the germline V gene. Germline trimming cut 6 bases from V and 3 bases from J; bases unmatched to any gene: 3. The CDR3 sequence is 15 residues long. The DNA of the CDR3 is TGTGCCAGCAGAATGGGACTAGCGGGGGGCTACGAGCAGTACTTC. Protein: CASRMGLAGGYEQYF.

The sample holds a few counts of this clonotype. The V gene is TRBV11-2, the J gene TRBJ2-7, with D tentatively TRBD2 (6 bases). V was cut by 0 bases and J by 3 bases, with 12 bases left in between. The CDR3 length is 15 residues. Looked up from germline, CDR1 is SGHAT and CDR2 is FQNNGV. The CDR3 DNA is TGTGCCAGCAGCTTAGATCTCCGACTAGTCTACGAGCAGTACTTC. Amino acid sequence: CASSLDLRLVYEQYF.

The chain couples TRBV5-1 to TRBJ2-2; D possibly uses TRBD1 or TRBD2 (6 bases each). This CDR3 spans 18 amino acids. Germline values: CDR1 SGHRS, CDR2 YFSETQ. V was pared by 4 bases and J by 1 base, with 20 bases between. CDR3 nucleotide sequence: TGCGCCAGCAGCCACCCGCGGGGCAAAGGGGGGAACACCGGGGAGCTGTTTTTT. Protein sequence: CASSHPRGKGGNTGELFF.

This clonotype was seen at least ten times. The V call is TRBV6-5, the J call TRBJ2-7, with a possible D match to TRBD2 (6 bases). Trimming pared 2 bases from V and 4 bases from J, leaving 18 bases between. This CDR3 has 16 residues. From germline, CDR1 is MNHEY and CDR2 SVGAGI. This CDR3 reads CASSYGVGGIGYEQYF. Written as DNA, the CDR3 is TGTGCCAGCAGTTACGGGGTCGGCGGGATAGGGTACGAGCAGTACTTC.

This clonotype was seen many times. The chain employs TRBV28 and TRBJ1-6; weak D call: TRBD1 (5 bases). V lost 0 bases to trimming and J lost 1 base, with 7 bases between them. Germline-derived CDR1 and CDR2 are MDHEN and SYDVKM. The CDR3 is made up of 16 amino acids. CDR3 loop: CASSLWGGSYNSPLHF. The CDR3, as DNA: TGTGCCAGCAGTTTATGGGGGGGGTCCTATAATTCACCCCTCCACTTT.

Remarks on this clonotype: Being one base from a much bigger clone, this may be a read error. The CDR3 DNA follows: TGCGCCATCAGCGATTCGGGAGGCTCCTACGAGCAGTACTTC. Translated, it gives CAISDSGGSYEQYF. The chain carries TRBV5-1 and TRBJ2-7; 7 bases fit TRBD2. Germline V gene data show CDR1 as SGHRS and CDR2 as YFSETQ. This CDR3 has 14 residues.